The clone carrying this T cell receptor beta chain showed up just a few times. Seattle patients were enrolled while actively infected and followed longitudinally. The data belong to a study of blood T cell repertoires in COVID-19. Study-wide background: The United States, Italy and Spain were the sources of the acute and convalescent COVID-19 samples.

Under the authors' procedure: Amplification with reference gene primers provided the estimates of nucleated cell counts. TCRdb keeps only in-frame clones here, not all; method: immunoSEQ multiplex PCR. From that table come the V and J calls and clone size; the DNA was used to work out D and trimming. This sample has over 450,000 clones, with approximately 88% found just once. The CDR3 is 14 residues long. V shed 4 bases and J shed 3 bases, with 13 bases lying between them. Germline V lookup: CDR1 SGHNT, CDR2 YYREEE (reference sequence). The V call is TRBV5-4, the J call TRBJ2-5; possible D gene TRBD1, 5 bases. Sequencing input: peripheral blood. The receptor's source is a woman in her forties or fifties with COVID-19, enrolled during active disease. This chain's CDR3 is CASSAAGREETQYF. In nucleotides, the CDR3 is TGTGCCAGCAGCGCTGCAGGCAGGGAAGAGACCCAGTACTTC.